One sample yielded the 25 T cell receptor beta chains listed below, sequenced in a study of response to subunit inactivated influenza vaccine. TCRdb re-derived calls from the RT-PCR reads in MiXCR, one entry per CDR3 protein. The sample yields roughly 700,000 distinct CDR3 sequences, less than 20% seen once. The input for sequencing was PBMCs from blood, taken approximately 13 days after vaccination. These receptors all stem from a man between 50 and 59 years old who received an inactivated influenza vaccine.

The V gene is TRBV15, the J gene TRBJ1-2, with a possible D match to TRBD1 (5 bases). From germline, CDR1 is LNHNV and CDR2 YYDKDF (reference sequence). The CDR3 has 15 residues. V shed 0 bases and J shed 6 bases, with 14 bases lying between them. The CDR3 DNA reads TGTGCCACCAGCAGAGATCGTAGACAGATCGATGGCTACACCTTC. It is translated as CATSRDRRQIDGYTF.

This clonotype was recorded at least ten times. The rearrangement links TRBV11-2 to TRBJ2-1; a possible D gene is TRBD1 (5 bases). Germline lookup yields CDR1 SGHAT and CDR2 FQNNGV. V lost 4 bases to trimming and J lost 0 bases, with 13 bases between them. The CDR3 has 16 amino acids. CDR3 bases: TGTGCCAGCAGCTCACAGGTCTTTCACTCCTACAATGAGCAGTTCTTC. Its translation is CASSSQVFHSYNEQFF. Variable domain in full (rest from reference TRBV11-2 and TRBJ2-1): EAGVAQSPRYKIIEKRQSVAFWCNPISGHATLYWYQQILGQGPKLLIQFQNNGVVDDSQLPKDRFSAERLKGVDSTLKIQPAKLEDSAVYLCASSSQVFHSYNEQFFGPGTRLTVL.

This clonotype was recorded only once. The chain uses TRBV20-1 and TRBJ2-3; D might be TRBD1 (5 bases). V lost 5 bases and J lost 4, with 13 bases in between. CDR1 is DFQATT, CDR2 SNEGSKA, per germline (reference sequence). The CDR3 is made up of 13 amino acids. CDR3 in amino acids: CSASGIPPDTQYF. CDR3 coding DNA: TGCAGTGCTTCAGGGATACCCCCAGATACGCAGTATTTT.

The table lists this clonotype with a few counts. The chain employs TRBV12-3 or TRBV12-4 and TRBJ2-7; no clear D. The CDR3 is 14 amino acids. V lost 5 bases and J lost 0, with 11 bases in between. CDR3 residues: CASSDNYYSYEQYF. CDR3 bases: TGTGCCAGCAGTGACAATTACTACTCCTACGAGCAGTACTTC.

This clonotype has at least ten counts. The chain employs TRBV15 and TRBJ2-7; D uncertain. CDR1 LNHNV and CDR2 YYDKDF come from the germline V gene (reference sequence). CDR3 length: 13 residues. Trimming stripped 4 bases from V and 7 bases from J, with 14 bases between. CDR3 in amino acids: CATSTRTLREQYF. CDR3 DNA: TGTGCCACCAGCACTCGGACGCTTCGGGAGCAGTACTTC.

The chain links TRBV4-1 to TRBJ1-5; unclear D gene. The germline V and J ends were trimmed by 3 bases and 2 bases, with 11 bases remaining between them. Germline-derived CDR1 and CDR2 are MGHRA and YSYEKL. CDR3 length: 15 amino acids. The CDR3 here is CASSHQTGGNQPQHF. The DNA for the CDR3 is TGCGCCAGCAGCCACCAGACGGGAGGCAATCAGCCCCAGCATTTT.

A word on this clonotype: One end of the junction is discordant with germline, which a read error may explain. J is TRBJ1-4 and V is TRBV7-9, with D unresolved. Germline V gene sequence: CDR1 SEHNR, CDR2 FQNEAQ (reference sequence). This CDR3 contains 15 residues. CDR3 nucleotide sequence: TGTGTCAGCAGCTTAAGCTGGGCCACTAATGAAAAACTGTTTTTT. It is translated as CVSSLSWATNEKLFF. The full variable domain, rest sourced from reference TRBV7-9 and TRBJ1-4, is DTGVSQNPRHKITKRGQNVTFRCDPISEHNRLYWYRQTLGQGPEFLTYFQNEAQLEKSRLLSDRFSAERPKGSFSTLEIQRTEQGDSAMYLCVSSLSWATNEKLFFGSGTQLSVL.

The CDR3 DNA sequence: TGCAGTGCTAGAGGCGGACAGCTCATAAGCACAGATACGCAGTATTTT. Its translation: CSARGGQLISTDTQYF. The chain joins TRBV20-1 to TRBJ2-3; tentative D call: TRBD1 (6 bases). The V end lost 1 base, the J end lost 0 bases, and 14 bases lay between the germline ends. Germline V gene data show CDR1 as DFQATT and CDR2 as SNEGSKA (reference sequence). The CDR3 sequence is 16 residues long.

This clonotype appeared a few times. CDR3 residues: CASSQGLFNEQFF. The CDR3 nucleotides read TGTGCCAGCAGCCAGGGGCTTTTCAATGAGCAGTTCTTC. The genes are TRBV6-2 or TRBV6-3 and TRBJ2-1; maybe TRBD1 (6 bases). Germline V lookup: CDR1 MNHEY, CDR2 SVGEGT. The ends were cut back, 6 bases at V and 6 bases at J, with 12 bases in the middle. This CDR3 comprises 13 residues.

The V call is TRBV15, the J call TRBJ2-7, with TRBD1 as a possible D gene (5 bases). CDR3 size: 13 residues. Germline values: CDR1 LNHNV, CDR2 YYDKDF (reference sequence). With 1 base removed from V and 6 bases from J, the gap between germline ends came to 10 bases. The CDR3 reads CATSRAPGLEQYF. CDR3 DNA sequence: TGTGCCACCAGCAGAGCCCCAGGGCTCGAGCAGTACTTC.

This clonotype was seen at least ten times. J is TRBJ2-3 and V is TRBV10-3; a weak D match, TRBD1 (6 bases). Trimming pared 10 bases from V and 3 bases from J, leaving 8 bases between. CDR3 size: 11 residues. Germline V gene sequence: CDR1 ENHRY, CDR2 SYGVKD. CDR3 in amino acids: CATTGTDTQYF. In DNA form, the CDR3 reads TGTGCCACTACAGGGACAGATACGCAGTATTTT.

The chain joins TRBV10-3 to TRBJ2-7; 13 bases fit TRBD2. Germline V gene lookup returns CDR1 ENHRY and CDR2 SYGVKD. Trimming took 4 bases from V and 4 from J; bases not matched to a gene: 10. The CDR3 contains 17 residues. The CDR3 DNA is TGTGCCATCAGTGGCCGACTAGCGGGAGGTGGAGGGTACGAGCAGTACTTC. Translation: CAISGRLAGGGGYEQYF.

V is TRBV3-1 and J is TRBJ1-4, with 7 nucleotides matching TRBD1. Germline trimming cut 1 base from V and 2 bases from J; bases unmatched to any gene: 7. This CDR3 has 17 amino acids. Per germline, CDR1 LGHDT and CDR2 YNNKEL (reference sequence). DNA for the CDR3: TGTGCCAGCAGCCAAGGGTTTAGGGGGCCCACTAATGAAAAACTGTTTTTT. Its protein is CASSQGFRGPTNEKLFF.

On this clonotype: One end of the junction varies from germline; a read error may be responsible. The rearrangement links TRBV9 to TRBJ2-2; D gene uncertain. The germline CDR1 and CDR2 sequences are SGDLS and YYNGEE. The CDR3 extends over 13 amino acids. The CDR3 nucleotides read TGTGCCAGCACCGTATTCTGGACCGGGGAGCTGTTTTTT. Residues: CASTVFWTGELFF.

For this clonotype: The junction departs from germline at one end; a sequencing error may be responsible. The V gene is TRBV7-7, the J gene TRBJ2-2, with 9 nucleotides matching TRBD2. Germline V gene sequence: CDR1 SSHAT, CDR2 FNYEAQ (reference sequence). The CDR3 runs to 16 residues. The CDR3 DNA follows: TGTGCTAGCAGCTTAAGCGGGGGGTCGAACACCGGGGAGCTGTTTTTT. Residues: CASSLSGGSNTGELFF.

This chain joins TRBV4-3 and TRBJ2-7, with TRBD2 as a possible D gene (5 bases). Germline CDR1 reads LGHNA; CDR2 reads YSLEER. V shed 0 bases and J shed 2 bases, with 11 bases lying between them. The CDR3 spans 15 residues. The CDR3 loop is CASSQDRGITYEQYF. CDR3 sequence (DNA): TGCGCCAGCAGCCAAGACCGGGGTATTACCTACGAGCAGTACTTC.

The DNA of the CDR3 is TGCGCCAGCACGGGGGGACAGGGTCCCTACGAGCAGTACTTC. Translated: CASTGGQGPYEQYF. This sequence joins TRBV5-1 and TRBJ2-7, with 9 bases fitting TRBD1. V lost 6 bases to trimming and J lost 2 bases; unmatched junction nucleotides: 6. Germline CDR1 reads SGHRS; CDR2 reads YFSETQ. The CDR3 length is 14 residues.

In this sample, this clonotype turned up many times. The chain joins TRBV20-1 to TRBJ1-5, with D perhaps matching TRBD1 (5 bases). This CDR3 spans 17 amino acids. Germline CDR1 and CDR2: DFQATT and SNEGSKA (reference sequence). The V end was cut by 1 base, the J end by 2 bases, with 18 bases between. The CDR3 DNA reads TGCAGTGCTAGAGTTGGGCAGGGAAGGGGAGGCAATCAGCCCCAGCATTTT. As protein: CSARVGQGRGGNQPQHF.

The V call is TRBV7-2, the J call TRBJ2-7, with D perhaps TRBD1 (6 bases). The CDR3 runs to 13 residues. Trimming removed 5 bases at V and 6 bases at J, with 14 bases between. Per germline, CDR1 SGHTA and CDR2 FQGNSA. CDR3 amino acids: CASSPFTGREQYF. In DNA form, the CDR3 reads TGTGCCAGCAGCCCGTTTACAGGGCGCGAGCAGTACTTC.

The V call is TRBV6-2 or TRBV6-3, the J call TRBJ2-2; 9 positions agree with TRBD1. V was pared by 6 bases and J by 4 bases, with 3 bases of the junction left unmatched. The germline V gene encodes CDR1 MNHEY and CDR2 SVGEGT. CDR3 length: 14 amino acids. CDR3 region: CASSQTGGTGELFF. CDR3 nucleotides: TGTGCCAGCAGCCAGACAGGGGGCACCGGGGAGCTGTTTTTT.

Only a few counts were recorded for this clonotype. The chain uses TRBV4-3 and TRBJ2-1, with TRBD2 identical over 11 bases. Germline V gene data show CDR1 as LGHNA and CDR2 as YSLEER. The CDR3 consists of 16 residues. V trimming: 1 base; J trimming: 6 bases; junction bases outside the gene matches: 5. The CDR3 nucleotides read TGCGCCAGCAGCCAAGCCCCGGGACTAGCGGCCAATGAGCAGTTCTTC. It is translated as CASSQAPGLAANEQFF.

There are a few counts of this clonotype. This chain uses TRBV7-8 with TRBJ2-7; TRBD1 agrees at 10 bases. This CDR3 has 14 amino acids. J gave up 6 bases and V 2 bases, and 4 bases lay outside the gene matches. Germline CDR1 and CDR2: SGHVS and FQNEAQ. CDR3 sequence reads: CASSLNRDRGEQYF. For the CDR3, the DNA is TGTGCCAGCAGCTTAAACCGGGACAGGGGCGAGCAGTACTTC. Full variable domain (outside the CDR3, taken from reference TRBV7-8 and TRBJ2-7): GAGVSQSPRYKVAKRGQDVALRCDPISGHVSLFWYQQALGQGPEFLTYFQNEAQLDKSGLPSDRFFAERPEGSVSTLKIQRTQQEDSAVYLCASSLNRDRGEQYFGPGTRLTVT.

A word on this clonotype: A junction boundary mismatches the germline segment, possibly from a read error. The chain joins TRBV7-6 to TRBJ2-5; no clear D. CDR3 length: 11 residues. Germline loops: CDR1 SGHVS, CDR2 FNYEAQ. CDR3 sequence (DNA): TGTGACAGCAGCTTATTGGAGACCCAGTACTTC. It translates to CDSSLLETQYF.

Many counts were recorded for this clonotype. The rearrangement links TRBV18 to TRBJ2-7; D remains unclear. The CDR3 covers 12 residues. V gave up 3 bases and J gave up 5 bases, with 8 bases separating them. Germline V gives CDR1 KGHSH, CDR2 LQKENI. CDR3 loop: CASSPNVDEQYF. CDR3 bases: TGTGCCAGCTCACCTAACGTTGACGAGCAGTACTTC.

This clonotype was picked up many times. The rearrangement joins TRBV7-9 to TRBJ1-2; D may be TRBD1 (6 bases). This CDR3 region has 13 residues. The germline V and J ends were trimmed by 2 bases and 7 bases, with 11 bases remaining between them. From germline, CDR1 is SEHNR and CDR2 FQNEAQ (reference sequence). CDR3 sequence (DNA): TGTGCCAGCAGCTTACAGGGGAGCGGTGGCTACACCTTC. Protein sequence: CASSLQGSGGYTF.